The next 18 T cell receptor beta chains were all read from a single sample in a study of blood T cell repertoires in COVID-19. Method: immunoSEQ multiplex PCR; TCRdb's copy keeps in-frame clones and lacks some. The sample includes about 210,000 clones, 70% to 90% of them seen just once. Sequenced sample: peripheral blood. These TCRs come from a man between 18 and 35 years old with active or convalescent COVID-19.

CDR3: CASRQTGTVAKNIQYF. In DNA form, the CDR3 reads TGTGCCAGCAGACAGACCGGGACAGTAGCCAAAAACATTCAGTACTTC. The chain is built from TRBV5-8 and TRBJ2-4, with 7 positions matching TRBD1. The CDR3 runs to 16 residues. The trim removed 5 bases at V and 0 bases at J, leaving 8 bases unmatched. The germline V gene encodes CDR1 SGHTS and CDR2 YDEGEE.

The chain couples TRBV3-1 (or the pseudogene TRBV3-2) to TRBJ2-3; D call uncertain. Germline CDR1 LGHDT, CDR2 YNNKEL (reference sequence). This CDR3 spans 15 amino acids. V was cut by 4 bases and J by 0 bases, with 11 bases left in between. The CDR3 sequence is CASSPTLISTDTQYF. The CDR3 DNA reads TGTGCCAGCAGCCCTACCCTTATAAGCACAGATACGCAGTATTTT.

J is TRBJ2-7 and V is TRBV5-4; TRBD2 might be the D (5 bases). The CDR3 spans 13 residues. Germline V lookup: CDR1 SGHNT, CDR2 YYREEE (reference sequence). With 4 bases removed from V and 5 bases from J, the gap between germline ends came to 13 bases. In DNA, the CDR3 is TGTGCCAGCAGCCGCCCGGGAAGCCACGAGCAGTACTTC. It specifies CASSRPGSHEQYF.

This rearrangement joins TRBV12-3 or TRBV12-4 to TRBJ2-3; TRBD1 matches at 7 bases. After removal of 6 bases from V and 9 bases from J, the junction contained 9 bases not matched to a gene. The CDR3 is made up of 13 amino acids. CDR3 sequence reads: CASSSTGPETQYF. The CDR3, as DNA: TGTGCCAGCAGCTCGACAGGGCCGGAAACGCAGTATTTT.

This chain's CDR3 is CASSVRSGNTIYF. As DNA, the CDR3 is TGTGCCAGCAGCGTACGCTCTGGAAACACCATATATTTT. The chain recombines TRBV9 with TRBJ1-3; D remains unclear. V was pared by 1 base and J by 0 bases, with 2 bases between. Germline-derived CDR1 and CDR2 are SGDLS and YYNGEE. CDR3 length: 13 amino acids.

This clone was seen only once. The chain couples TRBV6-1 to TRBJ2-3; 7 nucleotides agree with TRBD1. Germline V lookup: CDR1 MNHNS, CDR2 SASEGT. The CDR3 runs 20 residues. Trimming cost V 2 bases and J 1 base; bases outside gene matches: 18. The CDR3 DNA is TGTGCCAGCAGTGAAAGGGGGCGGGCAATGGGGACGGGTCGCACAGATACGCAGTATTTT. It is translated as CASSERGRAMGTGRTDTQYF.

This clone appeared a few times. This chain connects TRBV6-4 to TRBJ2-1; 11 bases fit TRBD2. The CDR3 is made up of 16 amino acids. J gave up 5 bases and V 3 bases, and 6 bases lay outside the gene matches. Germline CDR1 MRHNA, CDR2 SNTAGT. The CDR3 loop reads CASSETGTSGDNEQFF. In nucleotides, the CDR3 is TGTGCCAGCAGTGAAACCGGGACTAGCGGAGACAATGAGCAGTTCTTC.

CDR3 nucleotide sequence: TGTGCCAGCAGCTTGGATGGACAGACTCCGTACGAGCAGTACTTC. This translates into CASSLDGQTPYEQYF. The rearrangement uses TRBV5-6 and TRBJ2-7, with D maybe TRBD1 (6 bases). Trimming took off 0 bases at V and 4 bases at J, with 14 bases between the two ends. The CDR3 runs 15 residues. Germline V gene sequence: CDR1 SGHDT, CDR2 YYEEEE.

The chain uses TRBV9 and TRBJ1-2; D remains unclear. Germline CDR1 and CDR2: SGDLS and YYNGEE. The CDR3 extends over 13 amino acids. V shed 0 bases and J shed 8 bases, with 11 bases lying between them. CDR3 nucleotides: TGTGCCAGCAGCGTAGAAGAGAGGGTAGGCTACACCTTC. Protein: CASSVEERVGYTF.

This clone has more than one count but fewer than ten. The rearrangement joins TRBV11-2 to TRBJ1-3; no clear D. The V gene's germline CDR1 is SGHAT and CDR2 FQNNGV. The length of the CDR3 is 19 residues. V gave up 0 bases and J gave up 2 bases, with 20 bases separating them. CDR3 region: CASSLDRRRVSSAGNTIYF. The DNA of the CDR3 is TGTGCCAGCAGCTTAGATCGGAGGCGGGTTAGCTCGGCTGGAAACACCATATATTTT.

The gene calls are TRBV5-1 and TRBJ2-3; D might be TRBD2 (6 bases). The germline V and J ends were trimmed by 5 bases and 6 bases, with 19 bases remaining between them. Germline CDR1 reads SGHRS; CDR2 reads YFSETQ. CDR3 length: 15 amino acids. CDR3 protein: CASSDGTPNRDTQYF. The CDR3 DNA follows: TGCGCCAGCAGTGACGGGACTCCGAATAGGGATACGCAGTATTTT. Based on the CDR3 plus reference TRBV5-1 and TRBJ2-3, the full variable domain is KAGVTQTPRYLIKTRGQQVTLSCSPISGHRSVSWYQQTPGQGLQFLFEYFSETQRNKGNFPGRFSGRQFSNSRSEMNVSTLELGDSALYLCASSDGTPNRDTQYFGPGTRLTVL.

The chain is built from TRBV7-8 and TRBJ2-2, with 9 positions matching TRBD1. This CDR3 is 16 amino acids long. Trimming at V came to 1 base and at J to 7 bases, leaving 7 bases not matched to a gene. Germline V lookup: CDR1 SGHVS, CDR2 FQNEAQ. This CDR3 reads CASSLDRGLLIGELFF. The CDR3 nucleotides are TGTGCCAGCAGCTTAGACAGGGGGCTTTTGATCGGGGAGCTGTTTTTT.

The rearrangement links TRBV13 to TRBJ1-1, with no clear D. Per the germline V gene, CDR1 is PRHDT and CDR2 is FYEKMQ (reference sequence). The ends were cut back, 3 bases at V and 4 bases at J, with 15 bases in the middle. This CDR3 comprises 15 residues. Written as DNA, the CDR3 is TGTGCCAGCAGCTTGAGATACAATACGGGCACTGAAGCTTTCTTT. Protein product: CASSLRYNTGTEAFF.

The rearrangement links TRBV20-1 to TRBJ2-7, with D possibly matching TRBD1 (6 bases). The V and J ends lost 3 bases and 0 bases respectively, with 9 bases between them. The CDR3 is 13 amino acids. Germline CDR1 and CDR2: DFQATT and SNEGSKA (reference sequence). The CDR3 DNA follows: TGCAGTGCTAGTCGGGACACCTCCTACGAGCAGTACTTC. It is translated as CSASRDTSYEQYF.

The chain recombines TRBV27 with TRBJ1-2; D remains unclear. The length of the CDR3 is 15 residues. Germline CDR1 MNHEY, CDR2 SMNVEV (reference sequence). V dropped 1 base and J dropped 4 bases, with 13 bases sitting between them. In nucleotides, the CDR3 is TGTGCCAGCAGTTTATACGCCGACTCCCCCTATGGCTACACCTTC. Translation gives CASSLYADSPYGYTF.

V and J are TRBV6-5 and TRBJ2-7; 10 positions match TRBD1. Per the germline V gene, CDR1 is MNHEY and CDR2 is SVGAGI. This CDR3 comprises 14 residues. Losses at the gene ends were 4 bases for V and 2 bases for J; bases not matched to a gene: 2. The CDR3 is CASSSDRGPYEQYF. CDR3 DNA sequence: TGTGCCAGCAGTTCTGACAGGGGGCCCTACGAGCAGTACTTC.

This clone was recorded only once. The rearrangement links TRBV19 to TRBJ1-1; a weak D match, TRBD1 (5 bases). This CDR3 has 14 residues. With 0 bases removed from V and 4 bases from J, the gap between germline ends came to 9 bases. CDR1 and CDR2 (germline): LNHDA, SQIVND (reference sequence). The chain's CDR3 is CASSIDLTVTEAFF. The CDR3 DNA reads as TGTGCCAGTAGTATAGATCTGACAGTCACTGAAGCTTTCTTT.

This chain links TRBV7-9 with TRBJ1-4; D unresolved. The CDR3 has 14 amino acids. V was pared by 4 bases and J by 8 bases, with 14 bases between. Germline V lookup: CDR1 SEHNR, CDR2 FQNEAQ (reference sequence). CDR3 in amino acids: CASSSKIQWEKLFF. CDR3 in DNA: TGTGCCAGCAGCTCCAAAATACAATGGGAAAAACTGTTTTTT.